This T cell receptor (beta chain) was found in a study of blood T cell repertoires in COVID-19. Study summary: Samples came from the United States, Italy and Spain, spanning acute and convalescent COVID-19. PBMCs, B-cell-depleted T cells, or T cells were the source of the cDNA or gDNA that made up the material.

V lost 4 bases, J lost 0 bases, and 16 bases lay in between. This CDR3 is built from 17 residues. CDR1 is MDHEN, CDR2 SYDVKM, per germline. Per the study methods: Nucleated cell number was recorded as an estimate derived from reference gene primer amplification. Repertoires were generated with immunoSEQ multiplex PCR, while TCRdb's copy carries only in-frame clones and drops some. The DNA gave D and trimming, while V, J and clone size come from that table. The sample consists of 110,000 or so clones, approximately 80% of them appearing once. Sequencing was carried out using peripheral blood. The chain joins TRBV28 to TRBJ1-3, with a possible D match to TRBD1 (6 bases). This sequence was found in a woman in her 70s with acute or convalescent COVID-19. Here the CDR3 reads CASSSGQDILSGNTIYF. DNA for the CDR3: TGTGCCAGCAGTTCGGGACAAGACATACTCTCTGGAAACACCATATATTTT.